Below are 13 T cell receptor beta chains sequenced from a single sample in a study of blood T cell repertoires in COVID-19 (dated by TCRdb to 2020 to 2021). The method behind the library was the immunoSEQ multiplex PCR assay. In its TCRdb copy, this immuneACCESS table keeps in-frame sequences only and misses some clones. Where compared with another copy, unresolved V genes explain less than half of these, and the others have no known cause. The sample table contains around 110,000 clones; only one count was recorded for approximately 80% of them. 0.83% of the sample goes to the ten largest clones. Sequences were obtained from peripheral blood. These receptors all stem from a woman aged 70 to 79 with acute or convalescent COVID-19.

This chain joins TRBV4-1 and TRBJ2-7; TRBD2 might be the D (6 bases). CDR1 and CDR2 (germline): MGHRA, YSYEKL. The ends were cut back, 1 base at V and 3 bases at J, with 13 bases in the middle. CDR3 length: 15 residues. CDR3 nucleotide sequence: TGCGCCAGCAGCCAAGGCCAGGTTAGCGGCTACGAGCAGTACTTC. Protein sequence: CASSQGQVSGYEQYF.

CDR3: CASSYTGKEPQHF. In DNA form, the CDR3 reads TGTGCCAGCAGTTACACAGGGAAGGAGCCCCAGCATTTT. V gene TRBV6-5 combines with J gene TRBJ1-5; tentatively, D is TRBD1 (6 bases). Per germline, CDR1 MNHEY and CDR2 SVGAGI. Trimming cost V 2 bases and J 8 bases, with 10 bases left between them. This CDR3 contains 13 residues.

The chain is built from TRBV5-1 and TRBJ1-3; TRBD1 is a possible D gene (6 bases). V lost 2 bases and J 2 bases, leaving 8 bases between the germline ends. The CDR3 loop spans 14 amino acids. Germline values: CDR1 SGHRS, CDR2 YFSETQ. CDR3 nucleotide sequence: TGCGCCAGCAGCTTCACAGGGACTGGAAACACCATATATTTT. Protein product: CASSFTGTGNTIYF.

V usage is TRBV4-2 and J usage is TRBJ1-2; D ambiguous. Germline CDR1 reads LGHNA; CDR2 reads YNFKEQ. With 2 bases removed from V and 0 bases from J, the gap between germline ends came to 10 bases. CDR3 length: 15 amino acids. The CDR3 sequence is CASSQSLAANYGYTF. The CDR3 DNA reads TGTGCCAGCAGCCAATCCTTAGCAGCTAACTATGGCTACACCTTC.

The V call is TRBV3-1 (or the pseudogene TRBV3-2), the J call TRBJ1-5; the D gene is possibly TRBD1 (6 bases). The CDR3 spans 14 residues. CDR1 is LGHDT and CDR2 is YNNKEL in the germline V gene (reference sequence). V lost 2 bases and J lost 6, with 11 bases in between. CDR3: CASSQSQGGQPQHF. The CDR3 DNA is TGTGCCAGCAGCCAATCACAGGGCGGTCAGCCCCAGCATTTT.

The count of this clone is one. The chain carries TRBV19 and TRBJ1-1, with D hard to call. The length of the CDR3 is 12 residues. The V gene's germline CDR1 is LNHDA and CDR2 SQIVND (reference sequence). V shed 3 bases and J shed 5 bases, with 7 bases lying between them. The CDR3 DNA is TGTGCCAGTAGTATGAGAGGAACTGAAGCTTTCTTT. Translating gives CASSMRGTEAFF.

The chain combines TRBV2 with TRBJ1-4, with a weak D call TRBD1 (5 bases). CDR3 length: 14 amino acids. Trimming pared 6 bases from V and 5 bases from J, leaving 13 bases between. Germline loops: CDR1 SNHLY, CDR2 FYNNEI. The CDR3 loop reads CASRAGQLNEKLFF. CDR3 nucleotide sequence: TGTGCCAGCAGAGCGGGGCAGCTGAATGAAAAACTGTTTTTT. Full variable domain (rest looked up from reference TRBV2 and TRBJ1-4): EPEVTQTPSHQVTQMGQEVILRCVPISNHLYFYWYRQILGQKVEFLVSFYNNEISEKSEIFDDQFSVERPDGSNFTLKIRSTKLEDSAMYFCASRAGQLNEKLFFGSGTQLSVL.

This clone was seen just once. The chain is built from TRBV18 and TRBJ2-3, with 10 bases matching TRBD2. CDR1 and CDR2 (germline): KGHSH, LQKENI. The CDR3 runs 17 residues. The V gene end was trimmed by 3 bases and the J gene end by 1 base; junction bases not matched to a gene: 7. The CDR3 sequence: CASSPRASGRGTDTQYF. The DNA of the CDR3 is TGTGCCAGCTCACCTAGAGCTAGCGGGAGAGGCACAGATACGCAGTATTTT.

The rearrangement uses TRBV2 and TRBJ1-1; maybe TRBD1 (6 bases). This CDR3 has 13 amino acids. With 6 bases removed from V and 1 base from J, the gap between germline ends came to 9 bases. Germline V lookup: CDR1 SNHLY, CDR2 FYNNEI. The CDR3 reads CASSPGQNTEAFF. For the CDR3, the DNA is TGTGCCAGCAGCCCGGGACAGAACACTGAAGCTTTCTTT.

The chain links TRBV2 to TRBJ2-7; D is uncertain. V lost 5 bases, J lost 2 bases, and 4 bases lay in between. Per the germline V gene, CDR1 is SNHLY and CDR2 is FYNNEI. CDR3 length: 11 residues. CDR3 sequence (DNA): TGTGCCAGCAGTCCCACCTACGAGCAGTACTTC. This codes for CASSPTYEQYF.

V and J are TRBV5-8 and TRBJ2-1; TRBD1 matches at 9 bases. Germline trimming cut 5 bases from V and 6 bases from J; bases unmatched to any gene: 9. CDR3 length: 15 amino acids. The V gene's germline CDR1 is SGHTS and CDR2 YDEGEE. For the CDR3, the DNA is TGTGCCAGCAGAGAACAGGGGGCGCAGTTCAATGAGCAGTTCTTC. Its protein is CASREQGAQFNEQFF.

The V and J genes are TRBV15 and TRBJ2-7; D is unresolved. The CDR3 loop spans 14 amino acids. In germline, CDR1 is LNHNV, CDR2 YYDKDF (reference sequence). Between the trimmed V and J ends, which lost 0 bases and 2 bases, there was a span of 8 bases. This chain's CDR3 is CATSRDQAPYEQYF. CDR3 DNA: TGTGCCACCAGCAGAGATCAGGCCCCCTACGAGCAGTACTTC.

CDR3 nucleotides: TGCGCCAGCAGCTTGGACAGGGGTAACGAGCAGTACTTC. Encoded protein: CASSLDRGNEQYF. The rearrangement joins TRBV5-1 to TRBJ2-7; 7 bases agree with TRBD1. V gave up 0 bases and J gave up 5 bases; unmatched junction bases: 2. Per germline, CDR1 SGHRS and CDR2 YFSETQ. The CDR3 loop spans 13 amino acids.